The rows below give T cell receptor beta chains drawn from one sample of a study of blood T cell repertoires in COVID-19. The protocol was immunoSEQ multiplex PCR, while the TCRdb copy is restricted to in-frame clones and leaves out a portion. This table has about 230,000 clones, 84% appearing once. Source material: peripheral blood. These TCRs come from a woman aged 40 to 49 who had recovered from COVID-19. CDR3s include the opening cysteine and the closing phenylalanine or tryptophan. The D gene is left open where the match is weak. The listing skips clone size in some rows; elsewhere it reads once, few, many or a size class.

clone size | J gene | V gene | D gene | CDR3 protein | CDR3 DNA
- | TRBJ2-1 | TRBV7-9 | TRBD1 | CASSLGQGRNEQFF | TGTGCCAGCAGCCTGGGACAGGGCCGCAATGAGCAGTTCTTC
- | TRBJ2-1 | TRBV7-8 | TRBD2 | CASSSPGRGLAGGGEQFF | TGTGCCAGCAGTTCCCCCGGGAGGGGACTAGCGGGGGGGGGTGAGCAGTTCTTC
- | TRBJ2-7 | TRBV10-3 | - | CATADSTYEQYF | TGTGCCACCGCGGACAGTACCTACGAGCAGTACTTC
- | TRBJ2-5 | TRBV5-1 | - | CASSLAADQETQYF | TGCGCCAGCAGCTTGGCGGCGGACCAAGAGACCCAGTACTTC
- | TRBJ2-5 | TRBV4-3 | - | CASSQDSGGMAQYF | TGCGCCAGCAGCCAAGATTCCGGGGGAATGGCCCAGTACTTC
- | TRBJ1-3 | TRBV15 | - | CATSGPQGGNTIYF | TGTGCCACCAGCGGCCCCCAAGGGGGTAACACCATATATTTT
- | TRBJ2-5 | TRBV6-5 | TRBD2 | CASSRKRGQETQYF | TGTGCCAGCAGTCGGAAGCGGGGACAAGAGACCCAGTACTTC
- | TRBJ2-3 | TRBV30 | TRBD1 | CAWSVQGAEDTQYF | TGTGCCTGGAGTGTACAGGGGGCGGAAGATACGCAGTATTTT
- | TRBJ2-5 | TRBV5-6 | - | CASRGHGGSGPKETQYF | TGTGCCAGCAGGGGACATGGGGGCAGTGGCCCTAAAGAGACCCAGTACTTC
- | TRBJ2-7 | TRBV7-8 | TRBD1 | CASSPLGQGYF | TGTGCCAGCAGCCCGTTGGGACAGGGGTACTTC
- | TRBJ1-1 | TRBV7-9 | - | CASSLTQGGTEAFF | TGTGCCAGCAGCTTAACGCAGGGAGGAACTGAAGCTTTCTTT
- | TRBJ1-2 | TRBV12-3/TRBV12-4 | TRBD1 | CASSRGQGDGYTF | TGTGCCAGCAGCCGGGGACAGGGGGACGGCTACACCTTC
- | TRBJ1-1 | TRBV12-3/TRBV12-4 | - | CASSSQGFSEAFF | TGTGCCAGCAGTTCACAGGGTTTTTCTGAAGCTTTCTTT
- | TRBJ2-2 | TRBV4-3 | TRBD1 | CASSQANRGQGGELFF | TGCGCCAGCAGCCAAGCTAACAGGGGGCAGGGCGGGGAGCTGTTTTTT
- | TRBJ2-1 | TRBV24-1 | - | CATSDSRRQFF | TGTGCCACCAGTGATTCCCGCAGACAGTTCTTC
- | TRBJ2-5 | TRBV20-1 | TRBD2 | CSASFGGTQETQYF | TGCAGTGCTAGTTTCGGGGGGACCCAAGAGACCCAGTACTTC
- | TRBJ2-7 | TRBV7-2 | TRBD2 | CASSLTSGETYEQYF | TGTGCCAGCAGCCTAACTAGCGGGGAGACCTACGAGCAGTACTTC
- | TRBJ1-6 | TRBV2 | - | CASSEAGTGNSPLHF | TGTGCCAGCAGTGAGGCCGGGACTGGAAATTCACCCCTCCACTTT
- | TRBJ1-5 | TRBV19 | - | CAPPSDSYSNQPQHF | TGTGCCCCCCCATCGGACTCATATAGCAATCAGCCCCAGCATTTT
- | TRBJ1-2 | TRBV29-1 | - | CSVENLAGYGYTF | TGCAGCGTTGAAAACCTCGCGGGGTATGGCTACACCTTC
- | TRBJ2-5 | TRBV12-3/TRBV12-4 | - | CASSLTGKETQYF | TGTGCCAGCAGTTTAACAGGGAAAGAGACCCAGTACTTC
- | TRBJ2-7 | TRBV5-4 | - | CASRMGNSDPYEQYF | TGTGCCAGCAGGATGGGGAATAGCGATCCCTACGAGCAGTACTTC
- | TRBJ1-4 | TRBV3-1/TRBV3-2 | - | CASSPGGGNEKLFF | TGTGCCAGCAGCCCGGGGGGCGGGAATGAAAAACTGTTTTTT
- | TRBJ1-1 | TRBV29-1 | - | CSVEGTSNTEAFF | TGCAGCGTTGAAGGGACATCAAACACTGAAGCTTTCTTT
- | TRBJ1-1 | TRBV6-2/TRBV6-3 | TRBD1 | CASSYSGGGTEAFF | TGTGCCAGCAGTTACTCAGGGGGCGGCACTGAAGCTTTCTTT
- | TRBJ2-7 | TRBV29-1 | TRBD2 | CSVEPSGGEQYF | TGCAGCGTTGAACCTAGCGGGGGCGAGCAGTACTTC
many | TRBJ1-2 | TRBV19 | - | CASSTRLKDGYTF | TGTGCCAGTAGTACCCGACTCAAGGATGGCTACACCTTC
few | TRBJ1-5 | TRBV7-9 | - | CASSQTAYQPQHF | TGTGCCAGCAGCCAAACTGCTTATCAGCCCCAGCATTTT
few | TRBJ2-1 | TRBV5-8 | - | CASSLAPENEQFF | TGTGCCAGCAGCTTGGCCCCAGAAAATGAGCAGTTCTTC
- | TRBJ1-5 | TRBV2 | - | CASRRGLSQPQHF | TGTGCCAGCAGGCGAGGGTTGAGTCAGCCCCAGCATTTT
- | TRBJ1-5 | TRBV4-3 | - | CASSQDRGQPQHF | TGCGCCAGCAGCCAAGATAGGGGTCAGCCCCAGCATTTT
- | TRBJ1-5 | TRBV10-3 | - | CAISGESSNQPQHF | TGTGCCATCAGTGGTGAGAGTAGCAATCAGCCCCAGCATTTT
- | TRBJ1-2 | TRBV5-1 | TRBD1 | CASSEGQGANGYTF | TGCGCCAGCAGCGAGGGACAGGGGGCAAATGGCTACACCTTC
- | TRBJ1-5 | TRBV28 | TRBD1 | CASSRLTGYSNQPQHF | TGTGCCAGCAGTCGTCTGACAGGGTATAGCAATCAGCCCCAGCATTTT
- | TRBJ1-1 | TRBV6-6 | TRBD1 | CASSRDRGYTEAFF | TGTGCCAGCAGTCGGGACAGGGGATACACTGAAGCTTTCTTT
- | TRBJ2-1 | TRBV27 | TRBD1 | CASSFIGTGGIWDEQFF | TGTGCCAGCAGTTTTATTGGGACAGGGGGAATCTGGGATGAGCAGTTCTTC
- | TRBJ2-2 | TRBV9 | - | CASSVALGTQNTGELFF | TGTGCCAGCAGCGTTGCCCTCGGGACACAGAACACCGGGGAGCTGTTTTTT
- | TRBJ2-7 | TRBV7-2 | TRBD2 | CASSFLAGTEQYF | TGTGCCAGCAGCTTTCTAGCGGGGACTGAGCAGTACTTC
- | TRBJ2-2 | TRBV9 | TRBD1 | CASSLQGAGIGELFF | TGTGCCAGCAGCTTACAGGGGGCGGGGATCGGGGAGCTGTTTTTT
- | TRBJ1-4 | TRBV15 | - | CATRGIQNNEKLFF | TGTGCCACCAGAGGCATACAGAATAATGAAAAACTGTTTTTT
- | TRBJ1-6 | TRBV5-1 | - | CASSLGTGGNSPLHF | TGCGCCAGCAGCTTGGGGACTGGCGGGAATTCACCCCTCCACTTT
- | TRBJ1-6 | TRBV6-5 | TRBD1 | CASIADRVGNSPLHF | TGTGCCAGCATAGCAGACAGGGTCGGTAATTCACCCCTCCACTTT
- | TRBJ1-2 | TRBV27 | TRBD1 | CASSLTIGTASYGYTF | TGTGCCAGCAGTTTAACAATCGGGACAGCTTCATATGGCTACACCTTC
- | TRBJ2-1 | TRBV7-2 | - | CASSLSAGPASYNEQFF | TGTGCCAGCAGCTTATCTGCAGGGCCAGCCTCCTACAATGAGCAGTTCTTC
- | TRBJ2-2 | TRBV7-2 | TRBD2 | CASSLWGGDNTGELFF | TGTGCCAGCAGCTTATGGGGGGGAGACAACACCGGGGAGCTGTTTTTT
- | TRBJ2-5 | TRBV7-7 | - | CASSLALRGGASETQYF | TGTGCTAGCAGCTTAGCCCTTCGTGGGGGGGCCTCTGAGACCCAGTACTTC
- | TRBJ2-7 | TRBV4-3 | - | CASSLTTASYEQYF | TGCGCCAGCAGCCTCACGACAGCATCCTACGAGCAGTACTTC
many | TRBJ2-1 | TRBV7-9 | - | CASSFEYNEQFF | TGTGCCAGCAGCTTCGAGTACAATGAGCAGTTCTTC
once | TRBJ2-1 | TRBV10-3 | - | CAISDRQVGSYEQFF | TGTGCCATCAGTGACCGACAGGTAGGCTCTTATGAGCAGTTCTTC
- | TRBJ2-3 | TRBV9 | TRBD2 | CASSSRGGGNADTQYF | TGTGCCAGCAGCTCCAGGGGCGGGGGGAACGCGGATACGCAGTATTTT
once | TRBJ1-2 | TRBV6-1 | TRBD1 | CASSDGQGANGYTF | TGTGCCAGCAGTGACGGCCAGGGGGCAAATGGCTACACCTTC
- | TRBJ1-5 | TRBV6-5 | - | CASSPGRENQPQHF | TGTGCCAGCAGCCCAGGACGGGAGAATCAGCCCCAGCATTTT
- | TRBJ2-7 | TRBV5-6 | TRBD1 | CASSHRGHFYEQYF | TGTGCCAGCAGCCACAGGGGGCATTTCTACGAGCAGTACTTC
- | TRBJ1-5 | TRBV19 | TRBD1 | CATSTLTGTSQPQHF | TGTGCCACCTCCACGCTGACAGGGACTAGTCAGCCCCAGCATTTT